This T cell receptor beta chain emerged from a study of shared clonotypes between healthy human individuals. Points from the study as a whole: Relative to clonotypes present in all four donors, those not shared had lower generation probabilities. Of the naive CD4 clonotypes, about 5.4% were shared across several donors.

Naive CD8 cells lacked CD45RO, underwent positive selection for CCR7 and left out terminally differentiated effector memory CD45RA+ cells. This CDR3 is built from 17 residues. Germline CDR1 is SGHVS and CDR2 is FNYEAQ. With V trimmed by 5 bases and J by 1 base, 8 bases remained unmatched. Libraries were prepared by immunoSEQ multiplex PCR; TCRdb keeps only in-frame clonotypes and omits some of them. Of about 550,000 clones in the sample, 95% were seen once. As to this clone: Its antigen remains unidentified.

Sequenced input: naive CD8+ T cells sorted from blood. The V call is TRBV7-6, the J call TRBJ2-5, with 12 bases fitting TRBD2. The TCR comes from a woman aged 25 to 39 in good health. The CDR3 loop reads CASSPRTSGKGQETQYF. CDR3 sequence (DNA): TGTGCCAGCAGCCCAAGGACTAGCGGGAAAGGCCAAGAGACCCAGTACTTC.